The T cell receptor beta chain under discussion was sequenced for a study of blood T cells in healthy people across ages. Trimming removed 5 bases from V and 3 bases from J; junction bases left unmatched: 6. The CDR3 has 16 amino acids. Per germline, CDR1 SGHTA and CDR2 FQGTGA. The use of a sample-barcoded 5' primer and a J-beta primer mix characterized a second PCR of about 7 to 12 cycles. TCRdb itself ran the 5' RACE reads through MiXCR, one entry per CDR3 protein. Here the sample spans 600,000 to 900,000 distinct CDR3 sequences, about a quarter being singletons. These data also formed part of another study, on T cells of mothers and their children. That report notes: Every mother supplied over 8 million TCR beta CDR3 reads and every child 2.5 million to 3.5 million. Persistent microchimeric T cell clones were not found at ~100 per million sensitivity.

V is TRBV7-3 and J is TRBJ2-5, with 13 bases aligning to TRBD2. Material: blood. This sequence was found in a boy aged 5-17 years in good health. The CDR3 nucleotides read TGTGCCAGCAGCCTTGGACTAGCGGGAGCAAAAGAGACCCAGTACTTC. Its protein is CASSLGLAGAKETQYF.